This T cell receptor (beta chain) was identified in a study of glioma-infiltrating T cells. The study's findings and limits: Non-neoplastic patients had below-expected tissue-blood divergence, while all gliomas exceeded expectation. Only very few CDR3 sequences appeared in both tissue and blood.

The CDR3 sequence is 15 residues long. This clonotype was observed at least ten times. What it binds is unknown. The junction shows a germline mismatch at one end, possibly a read error. The iRepertoire nested amplicon-rescue multiplex PCR amplified TCR alpha and beta CDR3s from RNA. Tissue mRNA or PBMC total RNA, roughly 85-450 ng, went into one-step reverse transcription and amplification. TCRdb re-called the multiplex PCR reads through MiXCR, storing one row per CDR3 protein. Of under 200,000 distinct CDR3 sequences in the sample, about 40% were seen once. Material for sequencing was glioma tissue, nonneoplastic brain tissue, or PBMCs (not recorded which). This receptor was identified in a human donor with low-grade glioma or glioblastoma, undergoing nonglioma brain surgery, or in good health (not recorded which). This chain links TRBV12-3 or TRBV12-4 with TRBJ2-1, with a weak D call TRBD2 (5 bases). The CDR3 DNA reads TGTGCCAGCAGCTTAGGGCTAGCAGCCTACAATGAGCAGTTCTTC. This encodes CASSLGLAAYNEQFF.